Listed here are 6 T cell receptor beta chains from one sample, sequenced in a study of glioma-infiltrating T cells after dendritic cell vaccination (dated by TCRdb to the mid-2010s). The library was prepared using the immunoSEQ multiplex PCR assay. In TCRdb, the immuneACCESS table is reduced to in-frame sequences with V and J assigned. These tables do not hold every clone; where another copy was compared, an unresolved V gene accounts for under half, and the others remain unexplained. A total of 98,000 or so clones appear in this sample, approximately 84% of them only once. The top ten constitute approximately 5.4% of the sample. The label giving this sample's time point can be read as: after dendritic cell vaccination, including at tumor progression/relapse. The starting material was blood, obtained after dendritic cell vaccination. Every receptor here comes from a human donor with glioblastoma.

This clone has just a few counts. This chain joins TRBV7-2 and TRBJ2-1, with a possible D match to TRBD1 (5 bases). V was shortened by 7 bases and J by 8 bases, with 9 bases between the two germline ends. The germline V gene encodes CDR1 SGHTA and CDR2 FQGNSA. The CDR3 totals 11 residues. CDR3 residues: CASTSGYEQFF. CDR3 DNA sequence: TGTGCCAGCACGTCAGGGTATGAGCAGTTCTTC.

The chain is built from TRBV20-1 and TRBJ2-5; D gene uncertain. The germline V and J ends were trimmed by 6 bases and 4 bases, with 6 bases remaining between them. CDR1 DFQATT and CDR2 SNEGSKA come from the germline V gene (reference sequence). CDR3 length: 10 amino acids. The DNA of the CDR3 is TGCAGTGCCTGGAGAGAGACCCAGTACTTC. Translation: CSAWRETQYF.

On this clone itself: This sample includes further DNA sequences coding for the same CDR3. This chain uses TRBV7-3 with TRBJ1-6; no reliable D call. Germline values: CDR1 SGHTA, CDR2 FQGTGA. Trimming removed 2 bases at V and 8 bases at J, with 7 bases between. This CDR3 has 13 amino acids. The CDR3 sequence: CASSLGQDSPLHF. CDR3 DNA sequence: TGTGCCAGCAGCTTAGGGCAGGATTCACCCCTCCACTTT.

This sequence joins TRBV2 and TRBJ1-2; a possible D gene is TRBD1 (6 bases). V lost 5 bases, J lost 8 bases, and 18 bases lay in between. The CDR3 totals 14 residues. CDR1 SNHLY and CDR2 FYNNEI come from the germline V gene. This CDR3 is CASSSRQAPRGYTF. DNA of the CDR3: TGTGCCAGCAGTTCTCGACAGGCCCCTAGAGGCTACACCTTC.

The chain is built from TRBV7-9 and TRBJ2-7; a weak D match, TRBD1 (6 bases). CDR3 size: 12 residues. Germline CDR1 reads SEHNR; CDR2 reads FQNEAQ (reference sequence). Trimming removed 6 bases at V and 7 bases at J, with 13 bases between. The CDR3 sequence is CASRTDTGEQYF. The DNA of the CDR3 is TGTGCCAGCAGGACAGACACAGGGGAGCAGTACTTC.

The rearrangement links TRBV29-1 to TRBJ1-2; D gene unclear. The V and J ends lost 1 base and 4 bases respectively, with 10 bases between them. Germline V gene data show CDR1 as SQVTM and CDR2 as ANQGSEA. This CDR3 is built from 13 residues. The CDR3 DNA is TGCAGCGTTGAAGTCCAGGAGGGCTATGGCTACACCTTC. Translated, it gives CSVEVQEGYGYTF.